This TCR beta chain was captured by sequencing in a study of T cell repertoires in ileal Crohn's disease. Trimming removed 2 bases at V and 1 base at J, with 11 bases between. Germline V CDR1 and CDR2: LGHNA, YNFKEQ. This CDR3 region has 15 residues. Included were adult ileal or ileocolonic Crohn's patients indicated for ileocolonic resection. Only in-frame clones appear in the TCRdb table, and some are missing; sequencing was by immunoSEQ multiplex PCR. The profile shows about 30,000 clones, about 81% of them singletons. The sequenced sample was ileal tissue. V usage is TRBV4-2 and J usage is TRBJ1-1; a weak D match, TRBD1 (5 bases). This receptor was taken from an adult with Crohn's disease. The CDR3 loop is CASSQSATENTEAFF. CDR3 sequence (DNA): TGTGCCAGCAGCCAATCGGCGACAGAGAACACTGAAGCTTTCTTT.